A single sample gave rise to the 21 T cell receptor beta chains below, sequenced in a study of molecular identifiers for immune sequencing clone quantification. TCRdb re-derived calls from the PCR reads in MiXCR, one entry per CDR3 protein. Of around 82,000 distinct CDR3 sequences in the sample, around a fifth were seen once. Sequenced input: naive CD8+ T cells from blood, with Jurkat cell RNA spiked in. Noted subset: FACS-sorted CD8+CD4-CCR7+CD45RA+ naive T cells. These TCRs come from a human donor in good health. Some libraries in this study had Jurkat cell RNA spiked in.

This clonotype was seen ten or more times. The gene calls are TRBV20-1 and TRBJ1-1; a possible D gene is TRBD1 (5 bases). The germline V gene has CDR1 DFQATT and CDR2 SNEGSKA (reference sequence). The V end was cut by 6 bases, the J end by 3 bases, with 8 bases between. The CDR3 is 11 amino acids. CDR3 region: CSAGRDTEAFF. DNA of the CDR3: TGCAGTGCGGGCAGGGACACTGAAGCTTTCTTT.

The sample holds many counts of this clonotype. In DNA form, the CDR3 reads TGTGCCAGCAGCCCGACGGACCCCCTAGCCAAAAACATTCAGTACTTC. This encodes CASSPTDPLAKNIQYF. The chain employs TRBV7-9 and TRBJ2-4; D remains unclear. Trimming shortened V by 5 bases and J by 0 bases, and 14 bases separated the two germline ends. The CDR3 runs 16 residues. Germline V lookup: CDR1 SEHNR, CDR2 FQNEAQ (reference sequence).

Many counts were recorded for this clonotype. V is TRBV28 and J is TRBJ2-5, with 10 positions matching TRBD1. Germline V lookup: CDR1 MDHEN, CDR2 SYDVKM. The CDR3 totals 14 residues. V was clipped by 7 bases and J by 9 bases; unmatched bases: 11. The CDR3 is CASIGQGETAAQYF. CDR3 coding DNA: TGTGCCAGCATCGGACAGGGGGAAACCGCGGCCCAGTACTTC.

The J gene is TRBJ2-3, the V gene TRBV20-1; D is unresolved. Germline V gene lookup returns CDR1 DFQATT and CDR2 SNEGSKA (reference sequence). Trimming pared 0 bases from V and 12 bases from J, leaving 19 bases between. This CDR3 spans 14 amino acids. The CDR3 nucleotides are TGCAGTGCTAGAGATCAGGCCCAGTTAGATCCCCAGTATTTT. This encodes CSARDQAQLDPQYF.

This clonotype was counted at least ten times. The V call is TRBV12-3 or TRBV12-4, the J call TRBJ2-5, with no clear D. The CDR3 loop spans 13 amino acids. V was pared by 3 bases and J by 3 bases, with 8 bases between. CDR3 sequence: CASSLRLKETQYF. As DNA, the CDR3 is TGTGCCAGCAGTTTGCGTCTGAAAGAGACCCAGTACTTC.

This clonotype was observed many times. The J gene is TRBJ1-2, the V gene TRBV29-1; D perhaps matches TRBD1 (5 bases). The germline gives CDR1 SQVTM, CDR2 ANQGSEA. V was trimmed by 6 bases and J by 8 bases, leaving 13 bases between them. The CDR3 runs to 11 residues. The CDR3 here is CSVPGSGGYTF. In nucleotides, the CDR3 is TGCAGCGTCCCAGGGTCTGGAGGCTACACCTTC.

The table lists this clonotype with many counts. V usage is TRBV27 and J usage is TRBJ1-2; 9 bases fit TRBD1. The germline gives CDR1 MNHEY, CDR2 SMNVEV (reference sequence). CDR3 length: 19 amino acids. The V and J ends lost 10 bases and 0 bases, in that order; junction bases with no gene match: 21. Here the CDR3 reads CAIKNSLGQGGLANYGYTF. In DNA, the CDR3 is TGTGCCATCAAGAATTCATTGGGACAGGGAGGTTTGGCTAACTATGGCTACACCTTC.

Concerning this clonotype itself: This may be a read error: a much more frequent sequence differs by one nucleotide. The V and J genes are TRBV4-1 and TRBJ2-2; D call uncertain. The CDR3 runs 16 residues. Germline V gene data show CDR1 as MGHRA and CDR2 as YSYEKL. The CDR3 loop is CACSQDGGFNTGELFF. The CDR3 DNA sequence: TGCGCCTGCAGCCAAGATGGCGGATTTAACACCGGGGAGCTGTTTTTT.

This clonotype was counted ten times or more. CDR3 in amino acids: CASSLEWGPLPGETQYF. In nucleotides, the CDR3 is TGTGCCAGCAGCTTGGAGTGGGGGCCGCTCCCAGGTGAGACCCAGTACTTC. The J gene is TRBJ2-5, the V gene TRBV5-5; D might be TRBD1 (6 bases). The CDR3 totals 17 residues. CDR1 is SGHKS, CDR2 YYEKEE, per germline (reference sequence). V lost 0 bases and J lost 5, with 20 bases in between.

V is TRBV28 and J is TRBJ2-5; D gene uncertain. This CDR3 is 13 amino acids long. Trimming left V 6 bases short and J 1 base short, with 9 bases between. Germline values: CDR1 MDHEN, CDR2 SYDVKM. DNA of the CDR3: TGTGCCAGCAGCCCCTTCCGCCAAGAGACCCAGTACTTC. This sequence encodes CASSPFRQETQYF.

This clonotype has ten or more counts. The chain has TRBV7-7 and TRBJ2-5; no clear D. Germline CDR1 reads SSHAT; CDR2 reads FNYEAQ (reference sequence). V was pared by 5 bases and J by 2 bases, with 15 bases between. This CDR3 spans 15 amino acids. This CDR3 reads CASSPGPGSQETQYF. The CDR3 DNA reads TGTGCCAGCAGCCCCGGTCCCGGGTCACAAGAGACCCAGTACTTC.

About this clonotype itself: At one boundary the junction diverges from the germline segment, which might be a read error. The chain combines TRBV12-3 or TRBV12-4 with TRBJ2-6; D tentatively fits TRBD1 or TRBD2 (5 bases each). This CDR3 is 18 amino acids long. CDR3 nucleotides: TGTGCCAGCAGTTTATCGTCAAGCAGGGACCCTGGGGCCAACGTCCCGACTTTC. It yields the protein CASSLSSSRDPGANVPTF.

This clonotype was detected many times. V gene TRBV2 combines with J gene TRBJ2-1; D gene ambiguous. The germline V gene has CDR1 SNHLY and CDR2 FYNNEI. CDR3 size: 10 residues. Trimming took 4 bases from V and 9 from J, leaving 4 bases between them. The CDR3 DNA reads TGTGCCAGCAGTGTCGTTGAGCAGTTCTTC. Translated: CASSVVEQFF.

To note about this clonotype: At one end the junction does not follow the germline gene, possibly because of a read error. CDR3 in amino acids: CVSSGEGPSEQYF. The CDR3, as DNA: TGTGTCAGCAGTGGAGAGGGCCCGAGCGAGCAGTACTTC. This chain connects TRBV12-3 or TRBV12-4 to TRBJ2-7, with D perhaps matching TRBD2 (5 bases). This CDR3 comprises 13 residues.

This clonotype has at least ten counts. The rearrangement joins TRBV7-9 to TRBJ1-1, with D possibly being TRBD1 (6 bases). The CDR3 loop spans 15 amino acids. Trimming cost V 0 bases and J 4 bases, with 12 bases left between them. The germline gives CDR1 SEHNR, CDR2 FQNEAQ (reference sequence). This chain's CDR3 is CASSLAYREGTEAFF. CDR3 nucleotides: TGTGCCAGCAGCTTAGCGTACAGGGAAGGCACTGAAGCTTTCTTT.

At least ten counts were recorded for this clonotype. J is TRBJ1-1 and V is TRBV4-1; D is unresolved. The V and J ends lost 4 bases and 6 bases respectively, with 12 bases between them. CDR1 is MGHRA and CDR2 is YSYEKL in the germline V gene. The length of the CDR3 is 13 residues. CDR3 residues: CASSPRAEPEAFF. The CDR3 DNA sequence: TGCGCCAGCAGCCCCCGGGCGGAGCCTGAAGCTTTCTTT.

This clonotype has at least ten counts. The V call is TRBV9, the J call TRBJ2-3; the match to TRBD1 covers 10 bases. This CDR3 is 16 amino acids long. V dropped 4 bases and J dropped 1; count of bases not matched to a gene: 6. Germline loops: CDR1 SGDLS, CDR2 YYNGEE. For the CDR3, the DNA is TGTGCCAGCAGCTCCCGGGGGACAGGGGGCACAGATACGCAGTATTTT. Amino acids: CASSSRGTGGTDTQYF.

This clonotype was counted ten times or more. The V gene is TRBV12-3 or TRBV12-4, the J gene TRBJ1-1; D is undetermined. The CDR3 contains 14 residues. The V and J ends lost 2 bases and 1 base respectively, with 8 bases between them. The CDR3 loop is CASSLSRSNTEAFF. In nucleotides, the CDR3 is TGTGCCAGCAGTTTATCCAGGTCGAACACTGAAGCTTTCTTT.

This clonotype was counted ten times or more. V usage is TRBV7-9 and J usage is TRBJ1-3; D gene uncertain. V was clipped by 3 bases and J by 0 bases, with 12 bases between them. Germline values: CDR1 SEHNR, CDR2 FQNEAQ (reference sequence). The CDR3 is 16 residues long. The CDR3 sequence: CASSFLDPDSGNTIYF. The CDR3 DNA is TGTGCCAGCAGCTTCCTCGATCCTGACTCTGGAAACACCATATATTTT. Looking up the rest from reference TRBV7-9 and TRBJ1-3 gives the full variable domain: DTGVSQNPRHKITKRGQNVTFRCDPISEHNRLYWYRQTLGQGPEFLTYFQNEAQLEKSRLLSDRFSAERPKGSFSTLEIQRTEQGDSAMYLCASSFLDPDSGNTIYFGEGSWLTVV.

Many counts were recorded for this clonotype. The chain recombines TRBV9 with TRBJ1-1; D is uncertain. With 0 bases removed from V and 3 bases from J, the gap between germline ends came to 9 bases. The CDR3 runs 14 residues. Germline values: CDR1 SGDLS, CDR2 YYNGEE. The CDR3 sequence: CASSVGGGDTEAFF. In DNA form, the CDR3 reads TGTGCCAGCAGCGTAGGGGGAGGTGACACTGAAGCTTTCTTT.

The gene calls are TRBV20-1 and TRBJ2-2, with unresolved D. Germline V gene sequence: CDR1 DFQATT, CDR2 SNEGSKA (reference sequence). Trimming removed 5 bases at V and 1 base at J, with 8 bases between. The CDR3 is made up of 13 amino acids. CDR3 nucleotides: TGCAGTGCTCCAGACGGGAACACCGGGGAGCTGTTTTTT. This gives the protein CSAPDGNTGELFF.